A selection of T cell receptor beta chains follows, all from one sample in a study of blood T cell repertoires in COVID-19. Data came from immunoSEQ multiplex PCR; TCRdb stores just in-frame clones and leaves some out. The sample holds 300,000 or so clones, about nine tenths seen once. The sample taken for sequencing was PBMCs or T cells enriched from blood (not recorded which). Receptors originate from a woman between 18 and 30 years old who had recovered from COVID-19. Each CDR3 is given without its conserved first and last residue. Fields, in order: clone size, V gene, CDR3 protein. Only some rows state a clone size, as once, few, many or a class for expanded clones.

size: .
V: TRBV30
CDR3: AWGRGLNTEAF

size: .
V: TRBV3-1/TRBV3-2
CDR3: ASSQVDRGPGNTIY

size: few
V: TRBV5-1
CDR3: ASSLTALEVAYGYT

size: once
V: TRBV5-1
CDR3: ASSPQTGVDTEAF

size: few
V: TRBV19
CDR3: ASSRDRNEEKLF

size: .
V: TRBV7-2
CDR3: ASSLRGDQPQH

size: few
V: TRBV9
CDR3: ASSVGDRSGNTIY

size: few
V: TRBV28
CDR3: ASSFPTRRDRVDQPQH

size: .
V: TRBV4-1
CDR3: ASSPGGSGLATEKLF

size: many
V: TRBV10-3
CDR3: AIRGGRNYGYT

size: once
V: TRBV7-8
CDR3: ASSPDEVSNQPQH

size: .
V: TRBV14
CDR3: ASSQEGRYYNSPLH

size: .
V: TRBV24-1
CDR3: ATSDQFRRGENTGELF

size: few
V: TRBV4-1
CDR3: ASSRTLGQGQETQY

size: .
V: TRBV18
CDR3: ASSPPSTDNYGYT

size: .
V: TRBV19
CDR3: ASSRVAGGPGNEQF

size: .
V: TRBV27
CDR3: ASSGGTFKYNEQF

size: .
V: TRBV27
CDR3: ASIKTGTGSHEQY

size: .
V: TRBV18
CDR3: ASSPRGGDEQF

size: once
V: TRBV7-9
CDR3: ASSLTGGDTGELF

size: .
V: TRBV5-6
CDR3: ASSSYFRQGPGELF

size: .
V: TRBV3-1/TRBV3-2
CDR3: ASSQEHSPGLAGDPGNEQF

size: .
V: TRBV19
CDR3: ASSIGQGLETQY

size: .
V: TRBV19
CDR3: ASSISWTSGYNEQF

size: few
V: TRBV4-1
CDR3: ASSQVGIAGGNYNEQF

size: .
V: TRBV2
CDR3: ASSDRGHEKLF

size: .
V: TRBV28
CDR3: ASNSGGTSTGELF

size: .
V: TRBV7-3
CDR3: ASSLDRGSTDTQY

size: .
V: TRBV28
CDR3: ASSSPGLAGLTDTQY

size: few
V: TRBV4-1
CDR3: ASSPTPGQGSYEQY

size: .
V: TRBV7-9
CDR3: ASSLHTGELF

size: .
V: TRBV2
CDR3: ASSEAGQGGEKLF

size: .
V: TRBV11-2
CDR3: ASSSSGLAGVGEQF

size: .
V: TRBV24-1
CDR3: ATSDLQGVEQF

size: few
V: TRBV11-2
CDR3: ASSLGGGREQF

size: .
V: TRBV27
CDR3: ASKERWTFEGYT

size: .
V: TRBV19
CDR3: ASTPGPQGSWQTQY

size: .
V: TRBV4-1
CDR3: ASSQDRGGREAF

size: .
V: TRBV27
CDR3: ASSWTGAGNTIY

size: few
V: TRBV9
CDR3: ASSTRGSDTEAF

size: .
V: TRBV3-1/TRBV3-2
CDR3: ASSQVYGRDNEQF

size: .
V: TRBV20-1
CDR3: SVPGWYGYT

size: .
V: TRBV7-9
CDR3: ASSKRTGGTGNTIY

size: .
V: TRBV19
CDR3: ASSILESEQF

size: few
V: TRBV9
CDR3: ASSPASGAYNEQF

size: .
V: TRBV25-1
CDR3: ASSPGTGGYQPQH

size: .
V: TRBV19
CDR3: ASSKGLAGGGETQY

size: .
V: TRBV5-4
CDR3: ASTRKQGNTEAF

size: .
V: TRBV29-1
CDR3: SVEVEGSDEQY

size: .
V: TRBV27
CDR3: ASSLYPLTASYEQY

size: .
V: TRBV28
CDR3: ASSLSGGLAGETQY

size: .
V: TRBV2
CDR3: ASSERQGDEQF

size: .
V: TRBV3-1/TRBV3-2
CDR3: ASSPGGRNTEAF

size: .
V: TRBV9
CDR3: ASSVGNMIGTGGTPYEQY

size: .
V: TRBV5-1
CDR3: ASSLPGGSGANVLT

size: .
V: TRBV29-1
CDR3: SVESQLLAESYNEQF

size: .
V: TRBV30
CDR3: ALDRTYEQY

size: once
V: TRBV28
CDR3: ASSFRGREEKLF

size: .
V: TRBV6-9
CDR3: ATPSGVSQPQH

size: .
V: TRBV4-2
CDR3: ASSPGAGGSYNEQF